The clone carrying this T cell receptor (beta chain) was recorded a few times. The data are from a study of identical twins. Looked up from germline, CDR1 is SEHNR and CDR2 is FQNEAQ (reference sequence). This CDR3 is built from 14 residues. V was clipped by 8 bases and J by 6 bases, with 20 bases between them. TCRdb re-derived calls from the 5' RACE reads in MiXCR, one entry per CDR3 protein. The sample shows roughly 720,000 distinct CDR3 sequences, roughly 18% of them seen only once. This same sample was also part of a study on T cells expressing NK-cell markers.

The chain links TRBV7-9 to TRBJ2-7; D may be TRBD2 (5 bases). The sequenced material came from PBMCs. The receptor was isolated from a woman younger than 30 in good health. The CDR3 sequence: CASGNVPGFGEQYF. The CDR3 DNA sequence: TGTGCCAGCGGAAACGTCCCGGGGTTTGGCGAGCAGTACTTC.